This T cell receptor beta chain emerged from a study of cytomegalovirus exposure and HLA in healthy donors (dated 2017 in TCRdb). For the wider study: According to an earlier analysis of 587 of the donors, about 179 million T cells yielded roughly 100 million unique TCR beta sequences and less than 300 Gb of sequence data. The T cell repertoires of 670 or so subjects were profiled by immunosequencing and related to cytomegalovirus serostatus. The study was designed to test whether signatures of past pathogen exposure could be identified by cataloging public T cell receptors. The genetic ancestry cluster associated with self-reported Caucasian donors included 65% to 90% of the 300 to 450 genotyped donors. Among under 450 genotyped donors of the cohort, an average of approximately 240,000 unique TCR beta nucleotide sequences were sequenced per donor, roughly 20% of them non-productive. In an earlier analysis of more than 550 of the donors, high-throughput TCR beta sequencing was used to judge whether each TCR beta V gene segment behaved as functional or pseudogenic. HLA typing included class I and class II loci at four-digit resolution. In a later genetic analysis, genome-wide SNP genotypes for about 55% of the roughly 700 donors were used, and that subset was treated as a discovery cohort. Typing coverage varied by locus: 629-630 donors for A, B, C, DRB1 and DQB1; 522 for DQA1; some 610 for DPA1; about 450 for DPB1. To predict cytomegalovirus infection status, the study brought together high-throughput TCR immunosequencing, statistical association of individual TCRs with disease status, and machine learning. In a later analysis, previously published TCR beta repertoires from 550 to 750 donors were re-analyzed and high-resolution HLA genotyping was added so that TCR occurrence patterns could be studied. Four or five DR-DQ haplotypes were handled as single units for association and clustering because linkage in the cohort was strong. Approximately 310 gigabases of sequencing data and tens of millions of unique TCR sequences were included in an early release covering about 600 HLA-typed donors. The later analysis used no new phenotypic data to find candidate immune exposures, relying instead on TCR beta sequences and their occurrence across donors. All discovery cohort repertoires had been generated on a single sequencing platform. Besides the first cohort of around 700 subjects, a separate validation cohort made up of roughly 120 different subjects was used. Donor age, sex, ethnicity and CMV serostatus were collected together with the repertoire data.

The library was prepared using the immunoSEQ multiplex PCR assay. The multiplex PCR relied on a mix of 60 forward primers for TCR Vbeta segments and 13 reverse primers for TCR Jbeta segments. The CDR3 region of rearranged TCR beta genes was amplified from genomic DNA with a multiplex PCR assay. On the Illumina HiSeq System, the amplified TCR beta libraries were sequenced as 87-base-pair reads. In the source study's methods: A later analysis counted about 80 million unique TCR beta chains across the 650 to 800 repertoires, and roughly 11 million of these chains were shared by at least two donors. To remove PCR and sequencing errors, raw reads were error-corrected and collapsed into unique sequences using a nearest-neighbor algorithm that merged closely related sequences. To assign V, D and J gene segments, CDR3 sequences were aligned to IMGT reference sequences. For a sequence to be retained, a match of at least six nucleotides was required to both a V gene segment and a J gene segment. A rearrangement was called productive if the CDR3 had no stop codons and remained in frame with V and J, and every other rearrangement was called non-productive. Following IMGT convention, CDR3 was defined as the stretch from the second conserved V-encoded cysteine up to the conserved J-encoded phenylalanine. The earlier analysis of fewer than 750 of the donors excluded sequences that lacked an unambiguous match to a single V gene segment. An earlier analysis of 500 to 700 of the donors classified V segments as functional when productive rearrangements were above 56.7% and as segregating when the standard deviation between donors was above 5%. A statistical classification framework was built for diagnosing cytomegalovirus status from the catalog of TCR beta chain sequences. A later analysis assigned V and J genes by comparing TCR nucleotide sequences with IMGT/GENE-DB human TR gene sequences. The TCRdist pipeline was used in a later analysis to assign CDR3 sequences and most-parsimonious VDJ recombination scenarios. In a later analysis, each TCR beta chain was defined by its CDR3 amino acid sequence together with its V-gene family, and reads lacking a unique V-gene family were excluded. To address suspected cross-contamination and a sequencing artifact, a later analysis removed 592 highly shared, low-generation-probability nucleotide sequences. For each public chain, a later analysis derived a clonal expansion index from normalized ranks of inferred template counts within each repertoire. Generation probabilities in a later analysis came from a VDJ recombination model fitted to out-of-frame rearrangements, and those results were checked against IGoR. In a later analysis, hypergeometric tests were used to score TCR-TCR, TCR-HLA and TCR-CMV co-occurrence, with a repertoire-size bias correction applied to TCR pairs. In a later analysis, false discovery rates were estimated by permuting HLA or CMV assignments 20 times. In a later analysis, co-occurring TCRs were grouped using DBSCAN, and TCRdist sequence similarity was added for clustering within HLA-allele-positive subsets. Repertoires with fewer than 30,000 or more than 120,000 public chains were left out of co-occurrence clustering, as were five repertoires with anomalous nucleotide sharing. Here the immuneACCESS table is served through TCRdb, limited to in-frame sequences with V and J called. Missing clones are a known gap in these copies; in checked studies unresolved V genes cover under half, and the rest lacks a known reason. The DNA gave D and trimming, while V, J and clone size come from that table. The sample yields under 150,000 clones; 83% were counted once. The ten biggest clones cover over 0.95% of the sample.

Paper-wide results and their limitations: The only immune exposure information available for the cohort was CMV serostatus. Because counts were too low, seventeen rarely observed V segments, including chromosome 9 orphons, were excluded from the earlier analysis of 587 of the donors. In the study, roughly 160 TCR beta chains were listed as associated with cytomegalovirus. Because HLA typing was unavailable for some donors at each locus, only the typed subset was used in association tests. A few of the identified cytomegalovirus-associated TCR beta chains were confirmed in vitro to be specific for cytomegalovirus antigens. The presence/absence analyses assumed that sequencing depth was roughly uniform across donors, and that assumption may not be true. Several of the top co-occurrence clusters appeared to be linked to parvovirus B19, influenza, CMV and Epstein-Barr virus, according to a later analysis. Strong co-occurrence of HLA alleles, especially DR and DQ, made assigning TCR associations to individual alleles difficult. In a later genetic analysis, a missense DCLRE1C variant was associated with V-gene and J-gene trimming of TCR beta chains, and the association was replicated in an independent cohort. Cytomegalovirus status was reported to be diagnosed by the classifier with high specificity and sensitivity in both the original and validation cohorts. This cohort had only TCR beta chains sequenced, and the lack of alpha or paired-chain data limited which features could be detected. In a later analysis, the rate of TCR association differed among HLA loci, with DRB1 alleles having the most associated TCRs and HLA-C alleles having the fewest. Because the 87-base-pair reads could not distinguish some IMGT-functional V segments, including TRBV6-2 and TRBV6-3, those segments were excluded. Linkage disequilibrium might explain the correlated functional status among segregating V segments, but an unknown experimental factor could not be ruled out. Across donors, most TCR sequences were observed very rarely, whereas some public TCRs were present in many individuals. A further reported finding was that TCR beta sequences accurately predicted the HLA-A and HLA-B alleles for most subjects in the first cohort. A later analysis found that HLA-associated TCR beta chains were more clonally expanded and had lower generation probabilities than equally common non-associated chains. An earlier analysis of 587 of the donors showed that most TCR beta V segments appeared in productive rearrangements either about 90% or about 30% of the time, which broadly matched IMGT annotations. It was suggested by the authors that the approach could potentially be generalized to other disease states and immunological phenotypes. At a false discovery rate of 0.05, a later analysis linked 16,951 TCR beta sequences to specific HLA alleles. The sequencing pipeline was judged likely to have produced a cluster of highly shared sequence variants as a technical artifact. According to a later analysis, most CMV-associated TCR beta chains appeared to be HLA-restricted, and the HLA associations seemed to be driven largely by CMV exposure. Compared with the roughly 600-donor mean, donors in an Asian-associated ancestry cluster had fewer N-insertions in productive TCRs, according to a later genetic analysis.

The cohort comprised 550 to 700 healthy bone marrow donors. At the time of sampling, every cohort member was nominally healthy, though immune exposures that went unrecorded were likely present. The donor was CMV seronegative and belonged to the group of roughly 330 seronegative cohort members. A peripheral blood sample was collected from each donor, and TCR beta sequencing was performed on peripheral blood mononuclear cells. Genomic DNA extraction from the blood cell samples was performed with the Qiagen DNeasy Blood Extraction Kit. Including cysteine and phenylalanine, the CDR3 has 11 amino acids. Only CDR3 DNA is held: 33 bases, read in frame from base 1. V and J lose 8 bases and 4 bases, and a span of 8 bases separates them. The CDR1 and CDR2 encoded by the germline V gene are SGHTA and FQGNSA. As for this clone: Its antigen is unknown. Base qualities were left out, and no much larger clone turns up one base away.

The specimen was PBMCs. The V gene is TRBV7-2 and the J gene is TRBJ1-2; no confident D gene assignment can be made. The sequence came from a girl aged 2-10 years in good health and CMV-seronegative. The DNA sequence follows: TGTGCCAGCCGTTCGGGCTATGGCTACACCTTC. This gives the protein CASRSGYGYTF.